This TCR beta chain is drawn from a study of cytomegalovirus exposure and HLA in healthy donors. Here immunoSEQ multiplex PCR was the method, and the copy in TCRdb shows in-frame clones only, minus some. The sample records roughly 150,000 clones, roughly 90% being singletons. Overall study findings and caveats: Researchers catalogued approximately 170 TCR beta chains as cytomegalovirus-associated.

Trimming removed 1 base at V and 1 base at J, with 5 bases between. The CDR3 covers 13 residues. Germline CDR1 SGHRS, CDR2 YFSETQ. A single count supports this clone. Its specificity is not known. Sequenced: PBMCs. The TCR was taken from a woman in her twenties or thirties in good health and CMV-seronegative. This chain joins TRBV5-1 and TRBJ1-1, with no clear D. This chain's CDR3 is CASSLRANTEAFF. The CDR3, as DNA: TGCGCCAGCAGCTTGCGCGCGAACACTGAAGCTTTCTTT.